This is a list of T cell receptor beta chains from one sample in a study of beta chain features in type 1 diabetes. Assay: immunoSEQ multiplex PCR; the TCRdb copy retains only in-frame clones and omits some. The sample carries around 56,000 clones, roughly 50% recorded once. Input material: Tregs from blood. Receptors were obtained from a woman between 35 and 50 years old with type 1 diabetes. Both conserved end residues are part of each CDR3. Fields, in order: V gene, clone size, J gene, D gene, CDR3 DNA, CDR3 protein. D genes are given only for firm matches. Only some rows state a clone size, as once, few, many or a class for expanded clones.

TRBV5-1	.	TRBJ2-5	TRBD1	TGCGCCAGCGGGACAGGGGGCACCTTTAAGGAGACCCAGTACTTC	CASGTGGTFKETQYF
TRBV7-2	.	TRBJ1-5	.	TGTGCCAGCAGTCCAGATGGGGGCTACAATCAGCCCCAGCATTTT	CASSPDGGYNQPQHF
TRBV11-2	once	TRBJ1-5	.	TGTGCCAGCAGCTTAGATGAGGGTCAGCCCCAGCATTTT	CASSLDEGQPQHF
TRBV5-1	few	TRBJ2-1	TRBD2	TGCGCCAGCAGCGAAGGGACTAGCCCCCGTGAGCAGTTCTTC	CASSEGTSPREQFF
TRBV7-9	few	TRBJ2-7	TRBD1	TGTGCCAGCACCCGGGACAGGGTTGACGAGCAGTACTTC	CASTRDRVDEQYF
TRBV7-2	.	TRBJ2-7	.	TGTGCCAGCAGCCCGGGCTACGAGCAGTACTTC	CASSPGYEQYF
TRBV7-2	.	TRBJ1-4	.	TGTGCCAGCAGCTTAGTACGTGGTAGAATGGAAAAACTGTTTTTT	CASSLVRGRMEKLFF
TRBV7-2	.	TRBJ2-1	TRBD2	TGTGCCAGCAGCACGACGGGACTAGCACGCGAGCAGTTCTTC	CASSTTGLAREQFF
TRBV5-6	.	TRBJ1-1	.	TGTGCCAGCAGCTTGATACAGGGCCACACTGAAGCTTTCTTT	CASSLIQGHTEAFF
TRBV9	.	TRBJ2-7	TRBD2	TGTGCCAGCAGCGTAGCGGCAGGGACTAGGGACTCCTACGAGCAGTACTTC	CASSVAAGTRDSYEQYF
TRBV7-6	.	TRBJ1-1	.	TGTGCCAGCAGCTTATTCAGGACAGCGAACACTGAAGCTTTCTTT	CASSLFRTANTEAFF